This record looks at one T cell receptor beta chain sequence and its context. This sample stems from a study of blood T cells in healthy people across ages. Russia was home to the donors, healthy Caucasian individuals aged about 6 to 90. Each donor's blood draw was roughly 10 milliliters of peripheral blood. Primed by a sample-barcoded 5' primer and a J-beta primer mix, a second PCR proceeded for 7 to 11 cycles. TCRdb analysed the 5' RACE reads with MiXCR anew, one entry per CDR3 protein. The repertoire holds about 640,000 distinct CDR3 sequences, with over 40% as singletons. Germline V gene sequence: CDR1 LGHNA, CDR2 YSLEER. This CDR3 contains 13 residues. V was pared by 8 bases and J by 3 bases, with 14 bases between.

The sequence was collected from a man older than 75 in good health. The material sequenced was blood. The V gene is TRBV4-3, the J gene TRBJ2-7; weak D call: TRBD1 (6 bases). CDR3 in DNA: TGCGCCAGCGCATCGGACAGAAACTACGAGCAGTACTTC. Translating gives CASASDRNYEQYF.